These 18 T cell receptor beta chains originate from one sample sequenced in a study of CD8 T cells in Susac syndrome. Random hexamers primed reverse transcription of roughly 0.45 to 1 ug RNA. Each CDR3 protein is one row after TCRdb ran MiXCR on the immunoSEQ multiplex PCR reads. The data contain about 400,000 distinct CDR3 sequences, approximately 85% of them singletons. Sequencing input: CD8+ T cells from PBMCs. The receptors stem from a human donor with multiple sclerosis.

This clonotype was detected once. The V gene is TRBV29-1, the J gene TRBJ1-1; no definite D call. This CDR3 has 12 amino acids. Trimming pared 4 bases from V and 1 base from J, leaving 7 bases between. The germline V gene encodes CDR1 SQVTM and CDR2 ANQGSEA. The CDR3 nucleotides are TGCAGCGTTGCCTTGGAGAACACTGAAGCTTTCTTT. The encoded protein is CSVALENTEAFF.

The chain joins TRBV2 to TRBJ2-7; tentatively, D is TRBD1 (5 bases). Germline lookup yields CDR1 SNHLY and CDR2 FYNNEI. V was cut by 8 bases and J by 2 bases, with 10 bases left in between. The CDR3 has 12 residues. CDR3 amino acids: CASLTGPYEQYF. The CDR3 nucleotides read TGTGCCAGCTTAACAGGACCCTACGAGCAGTACTTC.

The CDR3 is CASSLDLWGETQYF. For the CDR3, the DNA is TGTGCCAGCAGCTTAGACCTCTGGGGAGAGACCCAGTACTTC. The chain couples TRBV7-6 to TRBJ2-5; D gene ambiguous. The V end lost 1 base, the J end lost 4 bases, and 10 bases lay between the germline ends. This CDR3 has 14 amino acids. The germline V gene encodes CDR1 SGHVS and CDR2 FNYEAQ.

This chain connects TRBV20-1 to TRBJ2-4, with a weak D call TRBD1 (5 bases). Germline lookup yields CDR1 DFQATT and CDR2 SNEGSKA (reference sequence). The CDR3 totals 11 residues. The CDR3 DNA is TGCAGCGCCGGACAACTGAACATTCAGTACTTC. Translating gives CSAGQLNIQYF.

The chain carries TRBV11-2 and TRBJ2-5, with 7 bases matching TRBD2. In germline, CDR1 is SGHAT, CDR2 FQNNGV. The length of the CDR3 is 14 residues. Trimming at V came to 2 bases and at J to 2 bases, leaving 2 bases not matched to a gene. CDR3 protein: CASSLYGGQETQYF. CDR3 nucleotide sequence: TGTGCCAGCAGCTTATACGGGGGGCAAGAGACCCAGTACTTC.

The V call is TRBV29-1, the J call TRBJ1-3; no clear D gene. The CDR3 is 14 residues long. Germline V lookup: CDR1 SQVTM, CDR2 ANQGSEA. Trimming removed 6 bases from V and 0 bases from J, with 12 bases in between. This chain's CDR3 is CSVLGGISGNTIYF. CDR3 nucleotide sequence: TGCAGCGTCTTGGGCGGAATCTCTGGAAACACCATATATTTT. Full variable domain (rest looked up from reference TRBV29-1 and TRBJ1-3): SAVISQKPSRDICQRGTSLTIQCQVDSQVTMMFWYRQQPGQSLTLIATANQGSEATYESGFVIDKFPISRPNLTFSTLTVSNMSPEDSSIYLCSVLGGISGNTIYFGEGSWLTVV.

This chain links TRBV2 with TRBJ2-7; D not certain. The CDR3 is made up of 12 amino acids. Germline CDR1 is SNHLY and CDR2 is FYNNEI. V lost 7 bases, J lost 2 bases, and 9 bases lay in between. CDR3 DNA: TGTGCCAGCAAAGGGAATCCCTACGAGCAGTACTTC. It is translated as CASKGNPYEQYF.

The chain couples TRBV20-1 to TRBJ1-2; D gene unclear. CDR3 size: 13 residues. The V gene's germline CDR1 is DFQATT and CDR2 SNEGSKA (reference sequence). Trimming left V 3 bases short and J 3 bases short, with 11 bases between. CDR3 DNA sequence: TGCAGTGCTAGCGCACAATTGTACTATGGCTACACCTTC. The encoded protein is CSASAQLYYGYTF.

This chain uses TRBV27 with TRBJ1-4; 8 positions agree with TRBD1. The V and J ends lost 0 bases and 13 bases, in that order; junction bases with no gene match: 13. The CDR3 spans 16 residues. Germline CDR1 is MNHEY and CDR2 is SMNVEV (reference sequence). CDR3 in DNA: TGTGCCAGCAGTTTATCCGGGACAGGTGGGAGAGGTGGACTGTTTTTT. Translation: CASSLSGTGGRGGLFF. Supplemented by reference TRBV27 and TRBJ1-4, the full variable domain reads EAQVTQNPRYLITVTGKKLTVTCSQNMNHEYMSWYRQDPGLGLRQIYYSMNVEVTDKGDVPEGYKVSRKEKRNFPLILESPSPNQTSLYFCASSLSGTGGRGGLFFGSGTQLSVL.

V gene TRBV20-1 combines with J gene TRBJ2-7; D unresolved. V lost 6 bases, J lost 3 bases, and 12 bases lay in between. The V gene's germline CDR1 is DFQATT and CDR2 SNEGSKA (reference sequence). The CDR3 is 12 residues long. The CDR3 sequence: CSAAPYLYEQYF. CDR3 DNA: TGCAGTGCCGCCCCATACCTCTACGAGCAGTACTTC.

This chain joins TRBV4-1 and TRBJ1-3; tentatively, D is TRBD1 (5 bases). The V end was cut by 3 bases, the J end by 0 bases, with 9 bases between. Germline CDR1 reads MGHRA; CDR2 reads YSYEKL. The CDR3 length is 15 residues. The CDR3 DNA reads TGCGCCAGCAGCCAGCAGGACACCTCTGGAAACACCATATATTTT. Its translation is CASSQQDTSGNTIYF.

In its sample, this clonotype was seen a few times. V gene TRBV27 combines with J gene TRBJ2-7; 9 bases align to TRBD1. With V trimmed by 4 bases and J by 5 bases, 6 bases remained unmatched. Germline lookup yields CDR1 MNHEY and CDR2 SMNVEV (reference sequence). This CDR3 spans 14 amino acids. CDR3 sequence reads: CASSSGQGLDEQYF. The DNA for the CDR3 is TGTGCCAGCAGTTCAGGACAGGGGTTGGACGAGCAGTACTTC.

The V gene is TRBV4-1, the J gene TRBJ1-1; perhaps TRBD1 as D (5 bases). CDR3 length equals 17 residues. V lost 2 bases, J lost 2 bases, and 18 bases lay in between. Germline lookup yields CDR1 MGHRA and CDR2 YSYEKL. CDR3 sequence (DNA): TGCGCCAGCAGCCAAAGGGCAGGGAGCTATGAAAACACTGAAGCTTTCTTT. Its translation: CASSQRAGSYENTEAFF.

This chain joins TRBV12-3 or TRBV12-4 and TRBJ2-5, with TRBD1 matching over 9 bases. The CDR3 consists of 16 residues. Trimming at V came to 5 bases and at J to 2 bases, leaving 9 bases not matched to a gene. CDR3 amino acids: CASSPMTGGFQETQYF. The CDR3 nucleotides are TGTGCCAGCAGTCCGATGACAGGGGGGTTTCAAGAGACCCAGTACTTC.

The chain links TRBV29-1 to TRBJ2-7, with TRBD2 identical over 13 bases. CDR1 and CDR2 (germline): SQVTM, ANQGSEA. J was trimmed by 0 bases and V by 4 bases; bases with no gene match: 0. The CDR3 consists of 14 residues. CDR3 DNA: TGCAGCGTTGGACTAGCGGGGGGCTCCTACGAGCAGTACTTC. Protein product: CSVGLAGGSYEQYF.

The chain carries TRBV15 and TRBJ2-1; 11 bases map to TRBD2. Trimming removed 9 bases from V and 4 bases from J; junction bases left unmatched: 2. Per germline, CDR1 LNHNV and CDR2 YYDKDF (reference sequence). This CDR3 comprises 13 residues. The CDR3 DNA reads TGTGCCACTAGCGGGAGGGCGTACAATGAGCAGTTCTTC. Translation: CATSGRAYNEQFF.

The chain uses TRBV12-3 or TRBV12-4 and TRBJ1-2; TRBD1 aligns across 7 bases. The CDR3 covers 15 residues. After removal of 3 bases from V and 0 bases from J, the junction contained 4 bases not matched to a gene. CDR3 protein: CASSLTGRTNYGYTF. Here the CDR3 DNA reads TGTGCCAGCAGTTTGACAGGGCGCACTAACTATGGCTACACCTTC.

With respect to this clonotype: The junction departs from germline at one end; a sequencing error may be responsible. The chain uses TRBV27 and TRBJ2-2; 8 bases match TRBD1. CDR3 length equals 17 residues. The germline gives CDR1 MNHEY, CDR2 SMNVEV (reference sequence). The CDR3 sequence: CASSPIPTGEGTGELFF. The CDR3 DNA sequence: TGTGCCAGCAGCCCCATCCCGACAGGGGAAGGAACCGGGGAGCTTTTTTTT.